This TCR beta chain was found in a study of OX40 agonist ivuxolimab in advanced cancers. Study findings and constraints: Expanded peripheral T cell antigen specificity was not determined.

About this clone itself: What it binds is unknown.

The V segment lost 6 bases and the J segment 4 bases; nucleotides outside the gene matches: 6. This CDR3 has 16 residues. Germline lookup yields CDR1 MNHNY and CDR2 SVGAGI (reference sequence). The protocol was immunoSEQ multiplex PCR, while the TCRdb copy is restricted to in-frame clones and leaves out a portion. The data show roughly 48,000 clones, approximately 84% seen once. This specimen was CD4+ or CD8+ T cells sorted from blood, taken in a trial of the OX40 agonist ivuxolimab. This clonotype was sampled from an adult with an advanced solid tumor such as melanoma, head and neck, liver or kidney cancer. The chain recombines TRBV6-6 with TRBJ2-1; 13 nucleotides line up with TRBD2. The CDR3 bases are TGTGCCAGCAGCCGACTGACTAGCGGGGGGTACAATGAGCAGTTCTTC. It encodes CASSRLTSGGYNEQFF.